This entry concerns a single TCR beta chain. This clonotype was seen a few times. There is no known antigen for this receptor. No qualities accompany the bases; no much larger clone lies one base away. The data stem from a study of T-cell memory formation after mild COVID-19 (dated by TCRdb to 2020 to 2022). About the investigation overall: TCR sequence clusters from the two donors were largely donor specific. The cohort comprised two young, previously healthy adult volunteers, one female and one male. T-cell clones expanding and contracting after mild COVID-19 in two donors were tracked by longitudinal TCRalpha and TCRbeta repertoire sequencing.

Measured from the cysteine to the phenylalanine, the CDR3 is 15 residues long. CDR3 DNA only is kept here, 45 bases in frame from base 1. V loses 2 bases, J loses 0 bases, and the germline ends lie 6 bases apart. From a lookup of the germline V gene, CDR1 and CDR2 are SGHDT and YYEEEE. Ficoll-Paque density gradient centrifugation was the method used to isolate PBMCs. Sequencer: Illumina NovaSeq 6000. TCRalpha and TCRbeta cDNA libraries were built by 5'RACE with constant-segment primers, adding sample barcodes and unique molecular identifiers. Trizol reagent was used to extract RNA from every sample. Libraries were amplified in two PCR steps, with a second sample barcode and Illumina TruSeq adapters added in the second step. Libraries were sequenced on an Illumina NovaSeq with 2 x 150 bp paired-end reads. The study's own analysis went as follows. Reads were demultiplexed and collapsed into UMI-guided consensus sequences with migec v1.2.7. Using mixcr v2.1.11, UMI consensuses were aligned to TRA and TRB V and J templates and then assembled into clonotypes. Clonotypes were classified as expanded or contracted when called significant by both edgeR and NoisET, with noise models trained on biological replicates. edgeR calls used a false discovery rate-adjusted p below 0.01 and a log2 fold-change threshold of 1. PCA with hierarchical clustering of max-normalized trajectories of the 1000 most abundant clonotypes was used as exploratory dynamics analysis. Separately sequenced CD4+ and CD8+ repertoires were used to assign a CD4 or CD8 phenotype to each responding clone. TCRdb reworked the public reads: Q25 trimming with fastp, MiXCR clone assembly, productive beta chains retained. When rows share a CDR3 protein, they turn into one entry using the most common DNA and genes. The V and J calls were not made by the authors but by TCRdb's processing. Recorded for this sample are 550,000 to 700,000 distinct CDR3 sequences; 15% to 20% of them occurred a single time. Approximately 12% of the sample belongs to the ten largest clones.

General conclusions and limits of the study: Whether the second-wave clones peaking on day 37 were SARS-CoV-2 specific was not confirmed. Contracting CD4+ clones appeared mostly in the CM and EM memory subsets, whereas CD8+ clones were enriched in EMRA. Clones contracting from day 15 to 85 had balanced CD4/CD8 phenotypes, while a second wave expanding from day 15 to 37 was biased towards CD4+. The study included only a couple of mild cases, and larger cohorts that include severe cases with pre-infection samples were judged to be necessary. Some responding clones were detected in pre-infection memory, which suggested that pre-existing cross-reactive memory T cells had joined the SARS-CoV-2 response.

The chain uses TRBV5-6 and TRBJ2-6; the D gene identity is not certain. This TCR was sampled from an adult woman who had mild COVID-19 (a few samples of this study predate the infection). The sample titles of this study are shuffled in the database, so cell type and time point are left out; the donor was told from shared clones. Sequencing was performed on PBMCs or a T cell subset sorted from them (not recorded which). Read as DNA, the sequence is TGTGCCAGCAGCTTCGGCCGCTCTGGGGCCAACGTCCTGACTTTC. Its protein product is CASSFGRSGANVLTF. Joined to the reference TRBV5-6 and TRBJ2-6 proteins, this CDR3 gives the full variable domain: DAGVTQSPTHLIKTRGQQVTLRCSPKSGHDTVSWYQQALGQGPQFIFQYYEEEERQRGNFPDRFSGHQFPNYSSELNVNALLLGDSALYLCASSFGRSGANVLTFGAGSRLTVL.